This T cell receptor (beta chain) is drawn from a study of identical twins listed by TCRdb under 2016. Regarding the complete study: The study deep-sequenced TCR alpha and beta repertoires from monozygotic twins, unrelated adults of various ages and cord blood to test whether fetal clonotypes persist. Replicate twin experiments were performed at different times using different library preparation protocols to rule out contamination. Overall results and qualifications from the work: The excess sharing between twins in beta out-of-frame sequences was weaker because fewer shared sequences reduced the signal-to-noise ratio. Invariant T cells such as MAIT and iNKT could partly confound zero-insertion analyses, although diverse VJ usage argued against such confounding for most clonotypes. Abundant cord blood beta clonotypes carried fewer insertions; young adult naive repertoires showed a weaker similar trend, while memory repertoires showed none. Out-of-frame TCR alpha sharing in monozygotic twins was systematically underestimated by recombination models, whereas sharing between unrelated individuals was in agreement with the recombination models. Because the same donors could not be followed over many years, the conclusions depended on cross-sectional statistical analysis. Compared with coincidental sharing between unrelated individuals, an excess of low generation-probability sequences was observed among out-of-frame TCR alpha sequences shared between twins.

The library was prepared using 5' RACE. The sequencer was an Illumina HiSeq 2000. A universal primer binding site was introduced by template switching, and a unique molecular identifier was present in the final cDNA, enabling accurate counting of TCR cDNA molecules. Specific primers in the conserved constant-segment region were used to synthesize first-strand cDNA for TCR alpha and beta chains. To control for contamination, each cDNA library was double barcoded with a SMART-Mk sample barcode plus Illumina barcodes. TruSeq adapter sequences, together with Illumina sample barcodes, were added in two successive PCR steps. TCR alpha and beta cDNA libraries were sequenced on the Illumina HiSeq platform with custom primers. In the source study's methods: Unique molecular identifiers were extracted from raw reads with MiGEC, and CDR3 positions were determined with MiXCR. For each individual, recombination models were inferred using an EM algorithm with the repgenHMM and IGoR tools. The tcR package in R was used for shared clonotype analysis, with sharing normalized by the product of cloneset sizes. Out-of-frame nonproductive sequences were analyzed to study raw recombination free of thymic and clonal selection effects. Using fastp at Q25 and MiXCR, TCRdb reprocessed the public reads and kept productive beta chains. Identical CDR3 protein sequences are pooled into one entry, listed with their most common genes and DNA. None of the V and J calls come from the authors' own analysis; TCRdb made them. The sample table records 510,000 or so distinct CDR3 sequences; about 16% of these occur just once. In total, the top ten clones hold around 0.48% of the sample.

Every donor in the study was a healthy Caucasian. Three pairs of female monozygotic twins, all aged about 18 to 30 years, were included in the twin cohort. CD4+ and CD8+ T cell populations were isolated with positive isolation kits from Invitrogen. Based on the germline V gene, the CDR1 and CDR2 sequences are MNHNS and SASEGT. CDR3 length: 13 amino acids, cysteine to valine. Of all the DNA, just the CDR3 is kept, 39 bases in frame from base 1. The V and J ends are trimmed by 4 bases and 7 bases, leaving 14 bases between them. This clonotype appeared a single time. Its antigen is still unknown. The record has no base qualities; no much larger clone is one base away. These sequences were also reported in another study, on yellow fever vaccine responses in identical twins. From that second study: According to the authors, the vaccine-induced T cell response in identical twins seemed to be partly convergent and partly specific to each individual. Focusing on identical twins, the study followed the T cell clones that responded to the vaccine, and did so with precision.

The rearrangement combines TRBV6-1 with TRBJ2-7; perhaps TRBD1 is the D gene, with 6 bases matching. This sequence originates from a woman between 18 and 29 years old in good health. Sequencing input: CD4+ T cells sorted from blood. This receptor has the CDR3 CASSVQGQWEQYV. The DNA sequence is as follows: TGTGCCAGCAGTGTACAGGGCCAGTGGGAGCAGTACGTC.